This T cell receptor beta chain was identified during a study of blood T cell repertoires in COVID-19. Background on the study: Samples of COVID-19 (acute and convalescent) were obtained from the United States, Italy and Spain. PBMCs, B-cell-depleted T cells, or T cells were the source of the cDNA or gDNA that made up the material.

Germline CDR1 SEHNR, CDR2 FQNEAQ (reference sequence). The length of the CDR3 is 14 residues. The V segment lost 6 bases and the J segment 13 bases; nucleotides outside the gene matches: 12. Per the original data handling: Amplification with reference gene primers provided the estimates of nucleated cell counts. Sequencing was performed with immunoSEQ multiplex PCR; in TCRdb, only in-frame clones are kept and a portion is missing. That table furnishes V, J and clone size, whereas the DNA furnished D and trimming. The table lists about 240,000 clones, about 85% of them singletons. Sequenced input: peripheral blood. This rearrangement joins TRBV7-9 to TRBJ2-1; 10 bases map to TRBD1. The receptor comes from a man aged 25 to 40 who had recovered from COVID-19. For the CDR3, the DNA is TGTGCCAGCAGGAAAGAGGGGGGGACAGGGGAACAGTTCTTC. Its protein product is CASRKEGGTGEQFF.